The clone carrying this TCR beta chain turned up a few times. As yet, its antigen is unknown. Stated treatment: oral pan-JAK inhibitor, 5-10 mg twice daily. This record comes from a study of CD8+ T cells in alopecia areata. Study findings and constraints: There were many expanded lesional clones persisting in scalp and blood during tofacitinib.

RNA extraction and reverse transcription yielded cDNA as sequencing template. Some clones are missing from TCRdb's copy, which holds only in-frame ones; the method was immunoSEQ multiplex PCR. Of a few hundred thousand clones detected, 35% to 45% appear once; the ten largest clones hold 0.48%. Sample: CD4+ T cells sorted from blood, taken around week 30, from a patient treated with tofacitinib. The receptor comes from a human donor with alopecia areata.

The CDR3 DNA sequence: TGCAGCGCCGGAGAAGATGGCTACACCTTC. Residues: CSAGEDGYTF. V gene TRBV29-1 combines with J gene TRBJ1-2; D unresolved. This CDR3 is built from 10 residues. From germline, CDR1 is SQVTM and CDR2 ANQGSEA. V was cut by 7 bases and J by 6 bases, with 9 bases left in between.